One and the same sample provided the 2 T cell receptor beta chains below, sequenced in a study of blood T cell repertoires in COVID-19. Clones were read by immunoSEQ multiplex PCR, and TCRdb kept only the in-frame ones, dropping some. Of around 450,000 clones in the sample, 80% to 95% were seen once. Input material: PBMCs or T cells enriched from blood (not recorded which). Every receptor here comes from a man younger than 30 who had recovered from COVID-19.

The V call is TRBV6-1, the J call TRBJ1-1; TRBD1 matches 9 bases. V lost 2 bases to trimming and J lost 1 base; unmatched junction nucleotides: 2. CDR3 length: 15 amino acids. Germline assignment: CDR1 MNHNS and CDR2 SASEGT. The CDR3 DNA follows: TGTGCCAGCAGTGAACGGACAGGGGCGAACACTGAAGCTTTCTTT. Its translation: CASSERTGANTEAFF.

The CDR3 nucleotides read TGTGCCAGCAGCGTAGATACGGCGAGGGGAAACACCATATATTTT. As protein: CASSVDTARGNTIYF. The V call is TRBV9, the J call TRBJ1-3; no definite D call. Trimming pared 0 bases from V and 4 bases from J, leaving 11 bases between. The CDR3 sequence is 15 residues long. Germline V CDR1 and CDR2: SGDLS, YYNGEE. The full variable domain, in which reference TRBV9 and TRBJ1-3 provide the parts outside the CDR3, is DSGVTQTPKHLITATGQRVTLRCSPRSGDLSVYWYQQSLDQGLQFLIQYYNGEERAKGNILERFSAQQFPDLHSELNLSSLELGDSALYFCASSVDTARGNTIYFGEGSWLTVV.